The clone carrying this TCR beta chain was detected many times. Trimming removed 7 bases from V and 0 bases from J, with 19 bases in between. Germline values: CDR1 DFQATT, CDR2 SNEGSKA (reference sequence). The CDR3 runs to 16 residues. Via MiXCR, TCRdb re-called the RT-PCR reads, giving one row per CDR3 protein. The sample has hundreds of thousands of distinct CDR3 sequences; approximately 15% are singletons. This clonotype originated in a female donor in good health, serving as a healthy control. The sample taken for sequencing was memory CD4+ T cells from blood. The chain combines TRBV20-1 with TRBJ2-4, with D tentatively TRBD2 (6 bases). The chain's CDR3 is CSVKTLVGLAKNIQYF. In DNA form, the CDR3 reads TGCAGTGTTAAGACCCTAGTGGGACTAGCCAAAAACATTCAGTACTTC.